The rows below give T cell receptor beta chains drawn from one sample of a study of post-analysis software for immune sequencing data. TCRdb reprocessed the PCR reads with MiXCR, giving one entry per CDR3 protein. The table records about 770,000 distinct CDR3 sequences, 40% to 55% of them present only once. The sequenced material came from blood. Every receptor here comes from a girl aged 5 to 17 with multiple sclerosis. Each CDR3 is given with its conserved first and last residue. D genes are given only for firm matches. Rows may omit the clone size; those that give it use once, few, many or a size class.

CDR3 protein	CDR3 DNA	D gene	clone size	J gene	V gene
CASSLAHPREQFF	TGCGCCAGCAGCTTGGCGCATCCTAGGGAGCAGTTCTTC	-	few	TRBJ2-1	TRBV5-1
CASRTGTSGFGEQFF	TGTGCCAGCAGAACCGGGACTAGCGGGTTTGGTGAGCAGTTCTTC	TRBD2	-	TRBJ2-1	TRBV7-8
CASSQTGSRETQYF	TGTGCCAGCAGCCAGACAGGGTCTCGGGAGACCCAGTACTTC	TRBD1	-	TRBJ2-5	TRBV3-1
CATTLAESSGANVLTF	TGTGCCACCACACTAGCGGAGAGCTCTGGGGCCAACGTCCTGACTTTC	TRBD2	few	TRBJ2-6	TRBV6-1
CASSLVVTAGGPMPNEQFF	TGTGCCAGCAGCTTAGTTGTTACGGCGGGAGGCCCCATGCCCAATGAGCAGTTCTTC	TRBD2	-	TRBJ2-1	TRBV7-9
CASSFGTGGTYEQYF	TGTGCCAGCAGTTTTGGGACAGGGGGGACCTACGAGCAGTACTTC	TRBD1	-	TRBJ2-7	TRBV28
CASSFMTGGPYGYTF	TGTGCCAGCAGCTTCATGACAGGGGGCCCCTATGGCTACACCTTC	TRBD1	-	TRBJ1-2	TRBV9
CSASLVGDTEAFF	TGCAGTGCTAGTTTGGTGGGGGACACTGAAGCTTTCTTT	-	-	TRBJ1-1	TRBV20-1
CSARTGDRRLNNEQFF	TGCAGTGCTAGAACTGGGGACAGGAGGCTGAACAATGAGCAGTTCTTC	TRBD1	-	TRBJ2-1	TRBV20-1
CASSQDAASGTSTDTQYF	TGTGCCAGCAGCCAAGATGCGGCTAGCGGAACTAGCACAGATACGCAGTATTTT	TRBD2	-	TRBJ2-3	TRBV4-2
CASSGRLAARSLGTDTQYF	TGTGCCAGCAGTGGACGGCTAGCGGCAAGGTCCCTAGGCACAGATACGCAGTATTTT	TRBD2	few	TRBJ2-3	TRBV6-1
CASGTNRQHYSNQPQHF	TGTGCTAGTGGTACCAATCGACAGCACTATAGCAATCAGCCCCAGCATTTT	-	-	TRBJ1-5	TRBV12-5
CSVLLGQGAIYEQYF	TGCAGCGTCCTACTAGGACAGGGGGCAATCTACGAGCAGTACTTC	TRBD1	few	TRBJ2-7	TRBV29-1
CATSEERRTDTQYF	TGTGCCACCAGCGAGGAGCGGCGCACAGATACGCAGTATTTT	-	few	TRBJ2-3	TRBV24-1
CANPDSSYEQYF	TGTGCCAACCCAGACTCCTCCTACGAGCAGTACTTC	-	-	TRBJ2-7	TRBV6-1
CASSSPGSSYNEQFF	TGCGCCAGCAGCTCACCCGGGAGCTCCTACAATGAGCAGTTCTTC	-	few	TRBJ2-1	TRBV5-1
CATSRATSRVGYEQYF	TGTGCCACCAGCAGGGCAACTAGCCGGGTGGGATACGAGCAGTACTTC	-	-	TRBJ2-7	TRBV15
CASSPSREPKETQYF	TGTGCCAGCAGCCCGAGCAGGGAACCTAAAGAGACCCAGTACTTC	-	-	TRBJ2-5	TRBV27
CASSLDSRGFQETQYF	TGTGCCAGCAGCTTAGACTCTCGGGGTTTCCAAGAGACCCAGTACTTC	-	-	TRBJ2-5	TRBV7-6
CASSSSSGREGEQYF	TGTGCCAGCAGTTCATCTAGCGGGAGGGAGGGCGAGCAGTACTTC	TRBD2	-	TRBJ2-7	TRBV28
CAGMTGLNTGELFF	TGTGCCGGCATGACAGGGCTGAACACCGGGGAGCTGTTTTTT	TRBD1	-	TRBJ2-2	TRBV2
CASSVVPAGDLNTGELFF	TGTGCCAGCAGCGTAGTCCCAGCGGGAGATCTAAACACCGGGGAGCTGTTTTTT	TRBD2	few	TRBJ2-2	TRBV9
CASSYRASAGASYEQYF	TGTGCCAGCAGTTACAGGGCTAGCGCGGGAGCGTCCTACGAGCAGTACTTC	TRBD2	few	TRBJ2-7	TRBV6-5
CASSLVIGQGTEAFF	TGTGCCAGCAGCTTAGTAATCGGGCAGGGGACTGAAGCTTTCTTT	-	few	TRBJ1-1	TRBV7-9
CAISEVRTTDTQYF	TGTGCCATCAGTGAGGTCAGAACCACAGATACGCAGTATTTT	-	-	TRBJ2-3	TRBV10-3
CASSEGLAVGYEQYF	TGTGCCAGCAGTGAAGGTTTAGCGGTGGGGTACGAGCAGTACTTC	-	few	TRBJ2-7	TRBV6-1
CSAGVNEQFF	TGCAGCGCAGGGGTAAATGAGCAGTTCTTC	-	-	TRBJ2-1	TRBV29-1
CASRSAGREGETQYF	TGTGCCAGCAGGTCGGCGGGACGGGAGGGAGAGACCCAGTACTTC	TRBD2	few	TRBJ2-5	TRBV11-1
CASSSDADNEQFF	TGTGCCAGCAGTTCCGATGCGGACAATGAGCAGTTCTTC	-	-	TRBJ2-1	TRBV12-3/TRBV12-4
CASSLALGSSYNEQFF	TGTGCCAGCAGCTTAGCGTTGGGTAGCTCCTACAATGAGCAGTTCTTC	-	few	TRBJ2-1	TRBV7-6
CASGLGRTDTQYF	TGTGCCAGCGGCCTCGGGCGCACAGATACGCAGTATTTT	-	-	TRBJ2-3	TRBV27
CASSPWTGIYEQYF	TGTGCCAGCAGTCCATGGACAGGGATCTACGAGCAGTACTTC	TRBD1	-	TRBJ2-7	TRBV27
CASSSYRVSSSTDTQYF	TGTGCCAGCAGCTCCTACAGGGTATCCTCTAGCACAGATACGCAGTATTTT	-	-	TRBJ2-3	TRBV7-8
CASSQKQGRAYEQYF	TGTGCCAGCAGTCAGAAACAGGGGAGGGCCTACGAGCAGTACTTC	-	-	TRBJ2-7	TRBV12-3/TRBV12-4
CASSPTGEGIYETQYF	TGTGCCAGCAGTCCCACCGGGGAAGGGATCTATGAGACCCAGTACTTC	-	-	TRBJ2-5	TRBV27
CSARARGTDTQYF	TGCAGTGCTAGAGCCAGGGGTACAGATACGCAGTATTTT	-	-	TRBJ2-3	TRBV20-1
CASSLILGLAGDAGNEQFF	TGTGCCAGCAGCTTAATACTGGGACTAGCGGGAGATGCTGGAAATGAGCAGTTCTTC	TRBD2	-	TRBJ2-1	TRBV11-1
CATEGGETSYEQYF	TGTGCCACCGAGGGGGGCGAAACCTCCTACGAGCAGTACTTC	-	few	TRBJ2-7	TRBV10-3
CSAREGREAQYF	TGCAGTGCTCGAGAGGGGAGAGAGGCCCAGTACTTC	-	-	TRBJ2-5	TRBV20-1
CASSLGPGGQETQYF	TGTGCCAGCAGCTTAGGACCGGGAGGCCAAGAGACCCAGTACTTC	TRBD2	-	TRBJ2-5	TRBV11-2
CASSLWGFEEQYF	TGTGCCAGCAGTCTTTGGGGGTTTGAAGAGCAGTACTTC	-	-	TRBJ2-7	TRBV27